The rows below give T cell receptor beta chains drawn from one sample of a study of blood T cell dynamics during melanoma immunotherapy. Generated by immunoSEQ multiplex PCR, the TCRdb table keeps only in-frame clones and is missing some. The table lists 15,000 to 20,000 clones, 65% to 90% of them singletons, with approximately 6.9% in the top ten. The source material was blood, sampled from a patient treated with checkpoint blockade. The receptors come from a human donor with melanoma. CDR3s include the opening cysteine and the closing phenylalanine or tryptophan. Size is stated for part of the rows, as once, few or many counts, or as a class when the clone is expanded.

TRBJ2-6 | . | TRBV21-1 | CASRKSQGVSGANVLTF
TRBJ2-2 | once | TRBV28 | CASSFSGGIGELFF
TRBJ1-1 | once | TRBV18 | CASSPLDSLNTEAFF
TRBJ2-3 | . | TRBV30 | CAWSVILGGGDTQYF
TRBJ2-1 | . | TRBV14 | CASSPLTSGRANEQFF
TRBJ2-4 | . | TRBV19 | CASSSRDGNIQYF
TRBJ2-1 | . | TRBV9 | CASSGEITGEQFF
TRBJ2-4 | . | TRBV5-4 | CASSRTLGGLKNIQYF
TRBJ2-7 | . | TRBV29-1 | CSVPGRQVGEQYF
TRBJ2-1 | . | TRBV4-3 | CASSQDANAVGEQFF
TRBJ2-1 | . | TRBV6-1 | CASSATRLADSNEQFF
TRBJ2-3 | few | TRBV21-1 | CASSKVGGSTDTQYF
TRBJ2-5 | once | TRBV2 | CASGPTRETQYF
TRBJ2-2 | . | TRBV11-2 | CASRGQGAGTGELFF
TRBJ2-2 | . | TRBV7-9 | CASSLGQGPPGELFF
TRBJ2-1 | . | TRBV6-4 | CASSDPPNDQFF
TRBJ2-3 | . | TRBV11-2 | CASSSGASGSRVDTQYF
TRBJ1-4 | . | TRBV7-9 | CASSRDRLATNEKLFF
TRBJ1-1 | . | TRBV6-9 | CASSYTGQGNTEAFF
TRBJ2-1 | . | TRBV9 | CASSAGLAAYNEQFF
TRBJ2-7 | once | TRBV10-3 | CAISESNGRTSGYGDEQYF
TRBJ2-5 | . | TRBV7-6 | CASSPPPPRMHETQYF
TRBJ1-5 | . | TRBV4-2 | CASSQDKGPSQPQHF
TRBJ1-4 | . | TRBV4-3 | CASSQGGPGEPEKLFF
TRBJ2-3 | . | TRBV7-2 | CASSLGGRGSPDTQYF
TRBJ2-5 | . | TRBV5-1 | CASSLDTSQETQYF
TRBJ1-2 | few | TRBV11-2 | CASSSYRGGAYGYTF
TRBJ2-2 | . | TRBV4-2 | CASSQDLAGVRGELFF
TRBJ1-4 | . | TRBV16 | CASSQPGTGNEKLFF
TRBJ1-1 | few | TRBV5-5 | CASSSSTEAFF
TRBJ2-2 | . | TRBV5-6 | CASSPSGGATGELFF
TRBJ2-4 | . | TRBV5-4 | CASSPLGAEAADIQYF
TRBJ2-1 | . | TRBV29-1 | CSVVPPDASRYNEQFF
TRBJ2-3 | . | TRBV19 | CASSIPTGTSTDTQYF
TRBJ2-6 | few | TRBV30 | CASHRNSGANVLTF
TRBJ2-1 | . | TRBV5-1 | CASSLGGTSGRTSYNEQFF
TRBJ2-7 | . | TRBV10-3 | CAISLGFGYEQYF
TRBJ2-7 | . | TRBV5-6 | CASSFRSRSYEQYF
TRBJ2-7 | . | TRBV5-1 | CASSLEGGEQYF
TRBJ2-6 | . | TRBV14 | CASSPMVRAGANVLTF
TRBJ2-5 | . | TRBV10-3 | CAISESTRQETQYF
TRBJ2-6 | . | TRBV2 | CASSDPGRTGANVLTF
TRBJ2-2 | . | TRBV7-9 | CASSQTRGQGNTGELFF